Each of the 12 T cell receptor beta chains below was sequenced from the same sample in a study of control samples from healthy donors and cancer patients. Profiled with immunoSEQ multiplex PCR; TCRdb holds only in-frame clones, not every one. Here the sample spans roughly 24,000 clones, roughly four fifths being singletons. What was sequenced was PBMCs. These receptors originate from a man in his 60s with colorectal cancer.

The genes are TRBV7-9 and TRBJ1-1; 7 bases line up with TRBD1. The CDR3 contains 12 residues. Germline CDR1 and CDR2: SEHNR and FQNEAQ (reference sequence). V was clipped by 3 bases and J by 7 bases; unmatched bases: 2. The CDR3 here is CASSFRDSEAFF. The CDR3 coding sequence is TGTGCCAGCAGCTTTAGGGACAGTGAAGCTTTCTTT.

This clone was observed a handful of times. The chain carries TRBV21-1 and TRBJ1-6; the table's D gene call, TRBD1, was not cross checked with the DNA. TRBV21-1 is assigned pseudogene status. The length of the CDR3 is 17 residues. CDR3 residues: CASSYFYRALEGSPLHF. CDR3 DNA: TGTGCCAGCAGCTATTTCTACAGGGCCCTTGAAGGGTCACCCCTCCACTTT.

The rearrangement uses TRBV24-1 and TRBJ1-5; perhaps TRBD1 as D (5 bases). V was pared by 4 bases and J by 2 bases, with 11 bases between. From germline, CDR1 is KGHDR and CDR2 SFDVKD. This CDR3 has 15 amino acids. The CDR3 region is CATSDSKGGNQPQHF. The CDR3 DNA sequence: TGTGCCACCAGTGACTCCAAAGGGGGCAATCAGCCCCAGCATTTT.

The CDR3 region has the DNA TGTGCCAGCAGCCCCCGGCGGAGCGGGGGGATCAACACCGGGGAGCTGTTTTTT. It yields the protein CASSPRRSGGINTGELFF. V usage is TRBV5-4 and J usage is TRBJ2-2, with 9 bases that match TRBD2. The CDR3 loop spans 18 amino acids. V dropped 4 bases and J dropped 2; count of bases not matched to a gene: 12. Germline loops: CDR1 SGHNT, CDR2 YYREEE (reference sequence).

This chain joins TRBV19 and TRBJ1-1, with D uncertain. Germline V gene sequence: CDR1 LNHDA, CDR2 SQIVND (reference sequence). Trimming took off 7 bases at V and 2 bases at J, with 11 bases between the two ends. The CDR3 is 13 amino acids. The DNA for the CDR3 is TGTGCCAGTACCCGACTTGAAAACACTGAAGCTTTCTTT. Translating gives CASTRLENTEAFF.

The count of this clone is one. The chain combines TRBV6-6 with TRBJ1-5; D uncertain. Germline V gene data show CDR1 as MNHNY and CDR2 as SVGAGI (reference sequence). CDR3 length: 15 residues. Trimming stripped 2 bases from V and 4 bases from J, with 12 bases between. CDR3 sequence reads: CASSYVAVRNQPQHF. The CDR3 coding sequence is TGTGCCAGCAGTTACGTTGCGGTAAGGAATCAGCCCCAGCATTTT.

This chain links TRBV3-1 (or the pseudogene TRBV3-2) with TRBJ2-1; 7 bases are shared with TRBD2. Per germline, CDR1 LGHDT and CDR2 YNNKEL (reference sequence). The CDR3 loop spans 15 amino acids. V was pared by 1 base and J by 10 bases, with 10 bases of the junction left unmatched. The CDR3 loop reads CASSQAVSGSIEQFF. The CDR3 DNA is TGTGCCAGCAGCCAAGCCGTTAGCGGGTCTATAGAGCAGTTCTTC.

There are a few counts of this clone. The chain is built from TRBV6-5 and TRBJ1-6; D call uncertain. CDR3 length: 15 amino acids. CDR1 and CDR2 (germline): MNHEY, SVGAGI. With 8 bases removed from V and 3 bases from J, the gap between germline ends came to 14 bases. CDR3 sequence (DNA): TGTGCCAGCTCCTCAGGACTGAACTATAATTCACCCCTCCACTTT. It translates to CASSSGLNYNSPLHF.

V and J are TRBV6-5 and TRBJ1-2, with TRBD1 identical over 7 bases. Looked up from germline, CDR1 is MNHEY and CDR2 is SVGAGI. The CDR3 loop spans 15 amino acids. Losses at the gene ends were 2 bases for V and 2 bases for J; bases not matched to a gene: 5. For the CDR3, the DNA is TGTGCCAGCAGTTACGGGGCAGGGGGGAACTATGGCTACACCTTC. It specifies CASSYGAGGNYGYTF.

The chain has TRBV27 and TRBJ2-3; 12 bases align to TRBD2. The CDR3 runs 16 residues. The trim removed 4 bases at V and 2 bases at J, leaving 4 bases unmatched. The germline V gene encodes CDR1 MNHEY and CDR2 SMNVEV (reference sequence). The CDR3 coding sequence is TGTGCCAGCAGTTCTACTAGCGGGGGGTCCACAGATACGCAGTATTTT. As protein: CASSSTSGGSTDTQYF.

V gene TRBV29-1 combines with J gene TRBJ1-4; D not certain. This CDR3 has 12 residues. V gave up 6 bases and J gave up 10 bases, with 15 bases separating them. The germline gives CDR1 SQVTM, CDR2 ANQGSEA. The DNA of the CDR3 is TGCAGCGTGAGCTGGGCGCAAGGAAAACTGTTTTTT. This sequence encodes CSVSWAQGKLFF.

J is TRBJ2-7 and V is TRBV18; D is possibly TRBD1 (5 bases). The V and J ends lost 6 bases and 0 bases respectively, with 15 bases between them. CDR3 size: 15 residues. Germline V CDR1 and CDR2: KGHSH, LQKENI. The CDR3 is CASSPSRANSYEQYV. The CDR3 DNA reads TGTGCCAGCTCCCCCAGCAGGGCCAACTCCTACGAGCAGTACGTC.